Below, 30 T cell receptor beta chains from the same sample are listed, as sequenced in a study of blood T cell repertoires in COVID-19. Profiling relied on immunoSEQ multiplex PCR, and the TCRdb table lists in-frame clones only, not all of them. Of roughly 140,000 clones in the sample, around 89% are singletons; the top ten hold about 11%. Input material: peripheral blood. All receptors come from a woman over 75 with acute or convalescent COVID-19.

This clone was counted only a few times. The chain joins TRBV9 to TRBJ1-1; TRBD1 might be the D (6 bases). Trimming left V 4 bases short and J 0 bases short, with 13 bases between. The V gene's germline CDR1 is SGDLS and CDR2 YYNGEE. This CDR3 spans 15 amino acids. The CDR3 DNA sequence: TGTGCCAGCAGCTCTCCAGGGGCCGTGAACACTGAAGCTTTCTTT. Its translation: CASSSPGAVNTEAFF. Together with reference TRBV9 and TRBJ1-1, the CDR3 gives the full variable domain: DSGVTQTPKHLITATGQRVTLRCSPRSGDLSVYWYQQSLDQGLQFLIQYYNGEERAKGNILERFSAQQFPDLHSELNLSSLELGDSALYFCASSSPGAVNTEAFFGQGTRLTVV.

The chain carries TRBV27 and TRBJ2-7, with 13 bases fitting TRBD2. The CDR3 consists of 17 residues. With 4 bases clipped from V and 0 bases from J, the junction kept 6 bases outside the gene matches. Germline V CDR1 and CDR2: MNHEY, SMNVEV (reference sequence). CDR3 nucleotides: TGTGCCAGCAGTTCCGGGACTAGCGGGGATTACTCCTACGAGCAGTACTTC. It is translated as CASSSGTSGDYSYEQYF.

V and J are TRBV5-1 and TRBJ1-3; 8 nucleotides line up with TRBD1. Trimming removed 4 bases from V and 4 bases from J; junction bases left unmatched: 7. CDR3 length: 15 amino acids. Looked up from germline, CDR1 is SGHRS and CDR2 is YFSETQ. The CDR3: CASSPQGASGNTIYF. CDR3 nucleotide sequence: TGCGCCAGCAGCCCGCAGGGGGCTTCAGGAAACACCATATATTTT.

This sequence joins TRBV10-3 and TRBJ1-5; 8 bases map to TRBD1. The CDR3 totals 13 residues. Per germline, CDR1 ENHRY and CDR2 SYGVKD. The V and J ends lost 6 bases and 5 bases, in that order; junction bases with no gene match: 3. The CDR3, as DNA: TGTGCCATCAGACCGACAGGGGATCAGCCCCAGCATTTT. It yields the protein CAIRPTGDQPQHF.

This rearrangement joins TRBV6-6 to TRBJ1-6; a weak D match, TRBD1 (5 bases). CDR3 length equals 13 residues. Trimming removed 5 bases at V and 10 bases at J, with 12 bases between. In germline, CDR1 is MNHNY, CDR2 SVGAGI (reference sequence). The chain's CDR3 is CASSPLTDSPLHF. CDR3 DNA: TGTGCCAGCAGTCCCCTGACAGACTCACCCCTCCACTTT.

The J gene is TRBJ2-7, the V gene TRBV6-6, with D perhaps TRBD1 (6 bases). Germline-derived CDR1 and CDR2 are MNHNY and SVGAGI (reference sequence). Trimming took off 6 bases at V and 0 bases at J, with 9 bases between the two ends. This CDR3 comprises 13 residues. The CDR3 DNA reads TGTGCCAGCAGATCAGGGGACTCCTACGAGCAGTACTTC. Protein product: CASRSGDSYEQYF.

The chain joins TRBV7-8 to TRBJ2-5, with 8 positions matching TRBD1. The J segment lost 2 bases and the V segment lost 6 bases, leaving 5 bases of the junction unmatched. Germline V CDR1 and CDR2: SGHVS, FQNEAQ. CDR3 size: 14 residues. The CDR3 nucleotides read TGTGCCAGCAGGTTGACAGGGGCTCAAGAGACCCAGTACTTC. It is translated as CASRLTGAQETQYF.

Regarding this clone: Other DNA sequences from this sample encode an identical CDR3 as well. The chain is built from TRBV6-5 and TRBJ1-5, with D tentatively TRBD1 (5 bases). CDR3 length: 14 amino acids. Trimming took off 0 bases at V and 6 bases at J, with 9 bases between the two ends. CDR1 MNHEY and CDR2 SVGAGI come from the germline V gene. CDR3 loop: CASSYSRGGQPQHF. The CDR3 region has the DNA TGTGCCAGCAGTTACTCTAGGGGTGGTCAGCCCCAGCATTTT.

The CDR3 region is CASSVRLAGGPITGELFF. DNA of the CDR3: TGTGCCAGCAGCGTACGGCTAGCGGGGGGGCCCATAACCGGGGAGCTGTTTTTT. J is TRBJ2-2 and V is TRBV9, with TRBD2 matching 12 bases. Germline CDR1 reads SGDLS; CDR2 reads YYNGEE. The trim removed 1 base at V and 5 bases at J, leaving 9 bases unmatched. The CDR3 contains 18 residues.

The CDR3 is CASSPAGTAYNSPLHF. The CDR3 DNA sequence: TGTGCCAGCAGTCCCGCCGGGACAGCATATAATTCACCCCTCCACTTT. This rearrangement joins TRBV28 to TRBJ1-6; 7 bases fit TRBD1. Germline V gives CDR1 MDHEN, CDR2 SYDVKM. The junction had 8 bases not matched to a gene; V was cut back by 5 bases and J by 4 bases. CDR3 length: 16 amino acids.

V gene TRBV5-8 combines with J gene TRBJ1-2, with 8 bases lining up with TRBD1. The trim removed 0 bases at V and 7 bases at J, leaving 8 bases unmatched. This CDR3 has 15 amino acids. Germline V gives CDR1 SGHTS, CDR2 YDEGEE. CDR3 region: CASSLGGRGQIGYTF. CDR3 DNA: TGTGCCAGCAGCTTGGGAGGCAGGGGGCAAATTGGCTACACCTTC. The entire variable domain, with the rest obtained from reference TRBV5-8 and TRBJ1-2, is as follows: EAGVTQSPTHLIKTRGQQATLRCSPISGHTSVYWYQQALGLGLQFLLWYDEGEERNRGNFPPRFSGRQFPNYSSELNVNALELEDSALYLCASSLGGRGQIGYTFGSGTRLTVV.

The chain links TRBV4-1 to TRBJ1-2; D unclear. CDR3 size: 12 residues. In germline, CDR1 is MGHRA, CDR2 YSYEKL. Deletions cut 3 bases from V and 2 bases from J, with 4 bases between. Here the CDR3 DNA reads TGCGCCAGCAGCCAGCAGAACTATGGCTACACCTTC. It yields the protein CASSQQNYGYTF.

The V and J genes are TRBV6-5 and TRBJ1-2; TRBD1 matches 7 bases. V lost 0 bases to trimming and J lost 13 bases; unmatched junction nucleotides: 8. The CDR3 length is 13 residues. Germline CDR1 is MNHEY and CDR2 is SVGAGI. The CDR3 protein is CASSYSFTGEFTF. In DNA, the CDR3 is TGTGCCAGCAGTTACTCATTTACAGGGGAATTCACCTTC.

Worth noting for this clone: Distinct nucleotide sequences in the sample also encode this CDR3. CDR3 amino acids: CASSPPSGANYGYTF. The CDR3 region has the DNA TGTGCCAGCTCACCACCCAGCGGGGCTAACTATGGCTACACCTTC. J is TRBJ1-2 and V is TRBV18; D remains unclear. The CDR3 has 15 amino acids. CDR1 is KGHSH and CDR2 is LQKENI in the germline V gene. The V and J ends lost 0 bases and 0 bases respectively, with 8 bases between them.

The chain has TRBV27 and TRBJ1-2, with 7 nucleotides matching TRBD1. Germline V CDR1 and CDR2: MNHEY, SMNVEV (reference sequence). The CDR3 extends over 13 amino acids. Trimming removed 6 bases from V and 2 bases from J; junction bases left unmatched: 3. The CDR3 reads CASRQGSNYGYTF. The CDR3 bases are TGTGCCAGCAGACAGGGGTCCAACTATGGCTACACCTTC.

The gene calls are TRBV2 and TRBJ1-1; D is perhaps TRBD1 (6 bases). The CDR3 consists of 15 residues. V dropped 5 bases and J dropped 4 bases, with 17 bases sitting between them. Germline CDR1 and CDR2: SNHLY and FYNNEI. The CDR3 sequence is CASSPTQGGGTEAFF. The CDR3 region has the DNA TGTGCCAGCAGTCCCACACAGGGTGGGGGCACTGAAGCTTTCTTT.

The rearrangement links TRBV29-1 to TRBJ1-4, with 7 bases lining up with TRBD1. The ends lost 7 bases at V and 7 bases at J; junction bases unmatched: 9. The CDR3 consists of 13 residues. CDR1 and CDR2 from the germline V gene are SQVTM and ANQGSEA. In nucleotides, the CDR3 is TGCAGCGCTGGACAGGCAATAGGTGAAAAACTGTTTTTT. This encodes CSAGQAIGEKLFF.

The chain uses TRBV7-9 and TRBJ1-2; 10 bases match TRBD1. The ends lost 5 bases at V and 4 bases at J; junction bases unmatched: 4. Looked up from germline, CDR1 is SEHNR and CDR2 is FQNEAQ (reference sequence). CDR3 length: 14 residues. CDR3 coding DNA: TGTGCCAGCAGCCCCCGGGACAGGGGCTATGGCTACACCTTC. Encoded protein: CASSPRDRGYGYTF.

This sequence joins TRBV6-5 and TRBJ2-7, with a possible D match to TRBD1 (5 bases). This CDR3 has 16 amino acids. CDR1 is MNHEY and CDR2 is SVGAGI in the germline V gene. The V gene lost 0 bases and the J gene lost 6 bases, with 18 bases spanning the gap. Here the CDR3 DNA reads TGTGCCAGCAGTTACTCAGGGGCCGGCAGGGTTACCGAGCAGTACTTC. Amino acids: CASSYSGAGRVTEQYF.

The rearrangement links TRBV21-1 to TRBJ1-5; the table names TRBD1, a call not compared with the DNA. TRBV21-1 counts as a pseudogene. The length of the CDR3 is 18 residues. The chain's CDR3 is CASSKAQKTGGGNQPQHF. CDR3 nucleotide sequence: TGTGCCAGCAGCAAAGCCCAGAAAACAGGGGGCGGCAATCAGCCCCAGCATTTT.

The rearrangement uses TRBV5-1 and TRBJ1-1, with D tentatively TRBD1 (6 bases). The CDR3 runs 13 residues. V was pared by 0 bases and J by 3 bases, with 6 bases between. CDR1 and CDR2 (germline): SGHRS, YFSETQ. CDR3 in amino acids: CASSLAGDTEAFF. DNA of the CDR3: TGCGCCAGCAGCTTGGCAGGGGACACTGAAGCTTTCTTT.

This chain joins TRBV11-2 and TRBJ1-3, with D tentatively TRBD1 (5 bases). Germline CDR1 is SGHAT and CDR2 is FQNNGV. The CDR3 contains 14 residues. The V gene lost 3 bases and the J gene lost 0 bases, with 6 bases spanning the gap. The CDR3 spells CASSLGGSGNTIYF. The CDR3 DNA reads as TGTGCCAGCAGCTTGGGGGGCTCTGGAAACACCATATATTTT.

This clone appeared a single time. The V gene is TRBV18, the J gene TRBJ1-5; a possible D gene is TRBD1 (5 bases). Per the germline V gene, CDR1 is KGHSH and CDR2 is LQKENI. V was pared by 4 bases and J by 4 bases, with 14 bases between. The CDR3 runs 15 residues. The CDR3 is CASSRQGEGNQPQHF. CDR3 DNA: TGTGCCAGCTCACGGCAGGGCGAAGGGAATCAGCCCCAGCATTTT.

This chain uses TRBV29-1 with TRBJ1-1; TRBD1 might be the D (5 bases). Germline values: CDR1 SQVTM, CDR2 ANQGSEA. Trimming took 6 bases from V and 1 from J, leaving 9 bases between them. CDR3 size: 12 residues. The CDR3 DNA reads as TGCAGCGTCGGCAGGGAGAACACTGAAGCTTTCTTT. Its protein product is CSVGRENTEAFF.

The V gene is TRBV6-2 or TRBV6-3, the J gene TRBJ1-5; 9 bases map to TRBD1. The germline V gene encodes CDR1 MNHEY and CDR2 SVGEGT. The V and J ends lost 5 bases and 6 bases, in that order; junction bases with no gene match: 11. There are 16 residues in the CDR3. The CDR3 spells CASSQDRGQGIQPQHF. The CDR3 region has the DNA TGTGCCAGCAGTCAAGATCGGGGACAGGGAATTCAGCCCCAGCATTTT.

The chain is built from TRBV7-2 and TRBJ2-7; 8 nucleotides agree with TRBD1. Germline CDR1 SGHTA, CDR2 FQGNSA. The length of the CDR3 is 14 residues. J lost 4 bases, V lost 5 bases, and 7 bases had no gene match. The CDR3 sequence is CASSLEDRVYEQYF. CDR3 bases: TGTGCCAGCAGCCTCGAGGACAGGGTGTACGAGCAGTACTTC.

The chain uses TRBV27 and TRBJ2-7; the D gene is possibly TRBD2 (6 bases). This CDR3 region has 15 residues. V lost 7 bases and J lost 3, with 19 bases in between. Germline V CDR1 and CDR2: MNHEY, SMNVEV (reference sequence). The CDR3 region is CASTPKASANYEQYF. Written as DNA, the CDR3 is TGTGCCAGCACCCCCAAGGCTAGCGCGAACTACGAGCAGTACTTC.

The chain carries TRBV4-2 and TRBJ1-4, with 7 positions matching TRBD1. Per the germline V gene, CDR1 is LGHNA and CDR2 is YNFKEQ. The junction had 16 bases not matched to a gene; V was cut back by 0 bases and J by 9 bases. The CDR3 contains 18 residues. The CDR3 region is CASSQDIQGSAGAKKLFF. Here the CDR3 DNA reads TGTGCCAGCAGCCAAGATATACAGGGGTCCGCAGGTGCAAAAAAACTGTTTTTT.

This chain uses TRBV2 with TRBJ1-1; tentative D call: TRBD1 (5 bases). Trimming took off 6 bases at V and 1 base at J, with 12 bases between the two ends. The CDR3 is 14 residues long. In germline, CDR1 is SNHLY, CDR2 FYNNEI. The CDR3 reads CASRGDGGNTEAFF. CDR3 bases: TGTGCCAGCAGGGGGGACGGGGGGAACACTGAAGCTTTCTTT.

This clone came up once. The V call is TRBV12-5, the J call TRBJ2-2, with no clear D. The CDR3 spans 12 residues. The V gene's germline CDR1 is LGHNT and CDR2 FRNRAP. V was cut by 7 bases and J by 6 bases, with 9 bases left in between. The CDR3 DNA sequence: TGTGCTAGTGTCTCCCCGGCCGGGGAGCTGTTTTTT. This codes for CASVSPAGELFF.